These 28 T cell receptor beta chains came from one sample sequenced in a study of CD8 T cells in Susac syndrome. After extraction with the RNeasy kit, roughly 0.5 to 1 ug of the RNA was reverse transcribed using random hexamers. TCRdb analysed the immunoSEQ multiplex PCR reads with MiXCR anew, one entry per CDR3 protein. The data hold roughly 150,000 distinct CDR3 sequences, with around 95% observed a single time. Sequenced material: CD4+ T cells from PBMCs. These receptors were collected from a human donor with Susac syndrome.

This clonotype was observed once. The chain employs TRBV7-6 and TRBJ1-5, with no clear D. Germline CDR1 SGHVS, CDR2 FNYEAQ. The CDR3 is made up of 15 amino acids. The V end lost 7 bases, the J end lost 0 bases, and 13 bases lay between the germline ends. CDR3 DNA: TGTGCCAGCAAGAGGCAGGCTAATAGCAATCAGCCCCAGCATTTT. Protein product: CASKRQANSNQPQHF. The full variable domain, rest sourced from reference TRBV7-6 and TRBJ1-5, is GAGVSQSPRYKVTKRGQDVALRCDPISGHVSLYWYRQALGQGPEFLTYFNYEAQQDKSGLPNDRFSAERPEGSISTLTIQRTEQRDSAMYRCASKRQANSNQPQHFGDGTRLSIL.

The V gene is TRBV6-5, the J gene TRBJ2-1; 7 bases are a match to TRBD1. Germline V lookup: CDR1 MNHEY, CDR2 SVGAGI. The CDR3 is 14 amino acids. V shed 4 bases, J shed 3 bases, and the junction held 3 bases outside the gene matches. CDR3 loop: CASSSRTGYNEQFF. DNA for the CDR3: TGTGCCAGCAGTTCCCGGACAGGCTACAATGAGCAGTTCTTC.

This chain links TRBV6-5 with TRBJ2-2, with D uncertain. This CDR3 spans 11 amino acids. Germline assignment: CDR1 MNHEY and CDR2 SVGAGI. V was cut by 6 bases and J by 7 bases, with 6 bases left in between. The CDR3 sequence is CASRAIGELFF. CDR3 nucleotides: TGTGCCAGCAGGGCCATCGGGGAGCTGTTTTTT.

The CDR3 coding sequence is TGTGCCAGCAGCTTAAATGAGAACACCGGGGAGCTGTTTTTT. Translating gives CASSLNENTGELFF. J is TRBJ2-2 and V is TRBV7-7; D unresolved. The V gene's germline CDR1 is SSHAT and CDR2 FNYEAQ (reference sequence). Between the trimmed V and J ends, which lost 2 bases and 1 base, there was a span of 5 bases. There are 14 residues in the CDR3.

The chain joins TRBV20-1 to TRBJ2-3, with D possibly TRBD2 on 6 matching bases. This CDR3 has 14 amino acids. Germline lookup yields CDR1 DFQATT and CDR2 SNEGSKA (reference sequence). Trimming took off 5 bases at V and 2 bases at J, with 14 bases between the two ends. The CDR3 loop is CSALGTLLTDTQYF. The CDR3 region has the DNA TGCAGTGCTCTCGGGACTTTGCTCACAGATACGCAGTATTTT.

This clonotype came up once. V is TRBV6-5 and J is TRBJ1-2, with no clear D. There are 15 residues in the CDR3. Trimming removed 3 bases at V and 4 bases at J, with 15 bases between. Germline V gene sequence: CDR1 MNHEY, CDR2 SVGAGI. In nucleotides, the CDR3 is TGTGCCAGCAGTTATTCCACGTCGGGGATCTATGGCTACACCTTC. It specifies CASSYSTSGIYGYTF.

The V and J genes are TRBV20-1 and TRBJ2-7; TRBD1 matches at 11 bases. Germline V gene lookup returns CDR1 DFQATT and CDR2 SNEGSKA (reference sequence). This CDR3 comprises 13 residues. V was pared by 6 bases and J by 4 bases, with 5 bases of the junction left unmatched. This CDR3 is CSAGDRGAYEQYF. For the CDR3, the DNA is TGCAGTGCCGGGGACAGGGGGGCGTACGAGCAGTACTTC.

The chain uses TRBV25-1 and TRBJ1-6, with D perhaps TRBD1 (5 bases). This CDR3 contains 15 residues. Trimming pared 8 bases from V and 8 bases from J, leaving 19 bases between. Germline assignment: CDR1 MGHDK and CDR2 SYGVNS. The CDR3 loop reads CASARVGGRDSPLHF. The CDR3 nucleotides are TGTGCCAGCGCTAGGGTCGGTGGCAGGGATTCACCCCTCCACTTT.

The gene calls are TRBV4-2 and TRBJ2-1; TRBD2 might be the D (5 bases). V was trimmed by 2 bases and J by 0 bases, leaving 14 bases between them. This CDR3 is 17 amino acids long. Germline CDR1 reads LGHNA; CDR2 reads YNFKEQ. The DNA for the CDR3 is TGTGCCAGCAGCCAATTCGACGGGGAGAGCTCCTACAATGAGCAGTTCTTC. It yields the protein CASSQFDGESSYNEQFF.

This chain uses TRBV19 with TRBJ2-7; 7 bases agree with TRBD1. This CDR3 is 13 amino acids long. Germline values: CDR1 LNHDA, CDR2 SQIVND (reference sequence). V gave up 6 bases and J gave up 1 base; unmatched junction bases: 3. CDR3 in DNA: TGTGCCAGTAGGGCAGGGGGATCCTACGAGCAGTACTTC. It translates to CASRAGGSYEQYF. Filled out from reference TRBV19 and TRBJ2-7, the complete variable domain reads DGGITQSPKYLFRKEGQNVTLSCEQNLNHDAMYWYRQDPGQGLRLIYYSQIVNDFQKGDIAEGYSVSREKKESFPLTVTSAQKNPTAFYLCASRAGGSYEQYFGPGTRLTVT.

The rearrangement uses TRBV12-3 or TRBV12-4 and TRBJ2-6, with D perhaps matching TRBD1 or TRBD2 (5 bases each). The V end lost 1 base, the J end lost 2 bases, and 18 bases lay between the germline ends. The CDR3 sequence is 19 residues long. In DNA form, the CDR3 reads TGTGCCAGCAGTTTAGGCCCGGGACGAGATTCGGCTGGGGCCAACGTCCTGACTTTC. Its protein is CASSLGPGRDSAGANVLTF.

Only a few counts were recorded for this clonotype. Here the CDR3 reads CASSLTRDYGYTF. CDR3 DNA sequence: TGTGCCAGCAGCTTAACGAGAGACTATGGCTACACCTTC. V and J are TRBV7-2 and TRBJ1-2; D is unclear. The V end was cut by 2 bases, the J end by 3 bases, with 7 bases between. CDR1 is SGHTA and CDR2 is FQGNSA in the germline V gene. The CDR3 loop spans 13 amino acids.

CDR3 protein: CSARTPGSAEAFF. Written as DNA, the CDR3 is TGCAGTGCGAGGACGCCGGGGAGCGCTGAAGCTTTCTTT. The chain carries TRBV20-1 and TRBJ1-1; unclear D gene. The germline V gene has CDR1 DFQATT and CDR2 SNEGSKA (reference sequence). This CDR3 contains 13 residues. V was trimmed by 6 bases and J by 6 bases, leaving 17 bases between them.

This chain connects TRBV5-1 to TRBJ1-2, with a tentative D call TRBD1 (6 bases). The CDR3 has 14 residues. The V gene lost 7 bases and the J gene lost 1 base, with 14 bases spanning the gap. The germline CDR1 and CDR2 sequences are SGHRS and YFSETQ. The CDR3 nucleotides read TGCGCCAGCCGACCCGAGGGGGGTAACTATGGCTACACCTTC. Its protein is CASRPEGGNYGYTF.

V and J are TRBV18 and TRBJ2-7; 8 bases match TRBD1. From germline, CDR1 is KGHSH and CDR2 LQKENI. With V trimmed by 1 base and J by 5 bases, 10 bases remained unmatched. This CDR3 region has 16 residues. The CDR3 loop is CASSPLRGQGLDEQYF. The CDR3 DNA is TGTGCCAGCTCACCACTGAGAGGACAGGGTTTGGACGAGCAGTACTTC.

The rearrangement uses TRBV3-1 and TRBJ2-7; TRBD2 matches at 8 bases. With V trimmed by 8 bases and J by 7 bases, 16 bases remained unmatched. The CDR3 runs to 15 residues. The germline V gene has CDR1 LGHDT and CDR2 YNNKEL (reference sequence). The CDR3 sequence is CASGPTGTRTGEQYF. In DNA, the CDR3 is TGTGCCAGCGGTCCCACCGGGACTAGGACCGGGGAGCAGTACTTC.

J is TRBJ2-7 and V is TRBV28; TRBD2 might be the D (5 bases). The CDR3 loop spans 13 amino acids. Trimming took 8 bases from V and 0 from J, leaving 11 bases between them. CDR1 and CDR2 from the germline V gene are MDHEN and SYDVKM. The CDR3 region has the DNA TGTGCCAGCCTTCCGGGGAGCTCCTACGAGCAGTACTTC. It is translated as CASLPGSSYEQYF.

The J gene is TRBJ1-1, the V gene TRBV20-1; D uncertain. This CDR3 is 14 amino acids long. Trimming removed 1 base at V and 11 bases at J, with 20 bases between. CDR1 and CDR2 from the germline V gene are DFQATT and SNEGSKA (reference sequence). CDR3 in DNA: TGCAGTGCTAGAGTGACCGGTGTCGGGATGAGGGCTTTCTTT. It is translated as CSARVTGVGMRAFF.

This chain joins TRBV21-1 and TRBJ2-7. TRBV21-1 is marked as a pseudogene. The CDR3 loop spans 12 amino acids. The CDR3 DNA sequence: TGTGCCAGCAGCTTTAGTACCTACGAGCAGTACTTC. This encodes CASSFSTYEQYF.

The chain carries TRBV20-1 and TRBJ1-6, with 11 bases identical to TRBD1. The CDR3 is made up of 15 amino acids. V shed 6 bases and J 8 bases; nucleotides not matched to a gene: 9. CDR1 is DFQATT, CDR2 SNEGSKA, per germline (reference sequence). For the CDR3, the DNA is TGCAGTGCCCCCTCCCTGGGACAGGGGGATTCACCCCTCCACTTT. This codes for CSAPSLGQGDSPLHF.

The chain has TRBV7-2 and TRBJ2-2; 12 bases agree with TRBD1. The J segment lost 9 bases and the V segment lost 4 bases, leaving 6 bases of the junction unmatched. The CDR3 runs 15 residues. Germline CDR1 is SGHTA and CDR2 is FQGNSA. The CDR3 DNA follows: TGTGCCAGCAGCTCCGCGGGGACAGGGGGCAGGGAGCTGTTTTTT. This translates into CASSSAGTGGRELFF.

The chain recombines TRBV20-1 with TRBJ2-5, with 9 bases fitting TRBD2. The CDR3 loop spans 15 amino acids. Per germline, CDR1 DFQATT and CDR2 SNEGSKA (reference sequence). J lost 4 bases, V lost 1 base, and 7 bases had no gene match. In DNA form, the CDR3 reads TGCAGTGCTAGAGGGATGAATAGCGGGGGAGAGACCCAGTACTTC. Protein product: CSARGMNSGGETQYF.

The chain recombines TRBV6-2 or TRBV6-3 with TRBJ2-5; D remains unclear. V was shortened by 0 bases and J by 1 base, with 15 bases between the two germline ends. This CDR3 is built from 17 residues. From germline, CDR1 is MNHEY and CDR2 SVGEGT. CDR3 sequence reads: CASSYSVRSHLQETQYF. The CDR3 DNA reads TGTGCCAGCAGTTACTCGGTCAGGAGTCACCTCCAAGAGACCCAGTACTTC.

The V gene is TRBV25-1, the J gene TRBJ2-6; D is unresolved. Germline lookup yields CDR1 MGHDK and CDR2 SYGVNS. V was clipped by 2 bases and J by 0 bases, with 11 bases between them. CDR3 size: 17 residues. This chain's CDR3 is CASSEPAPGSGANVLTF. CDR3 coding DNA: TGTGCCAGCAGTGAACCCGCTCCCGGCTCTGGGGCCAACGTCCTGACTTTC.

The V gene is TRBV5-1, the J gene TRBJ2-7; the match to TRBD1 covers 8 bases. Germline V CDR1 and CDR2: SGHRS, YFSETQ. The CDR3 contains 13 residues. V gave up 5 bases and J gave up 4 bases; unmatched junction bases: 5. The CDR3 is CASRVDRAYEQYF. The CDR3 nucleotides are TGCGCCAGCAGGGTGGACAGGGCATACGAGCAGTACTTC.

V and J are TRBV20-1 and TRBJ1-1, with D maybe TRBD1 (6 bases). Per the germline V gene, CDR1 is DFQATT and CDR2 is SNEGSKA (reference sequence). The CDR3 contains 16 residues. V lost 2 bases to trimming and J lost 0 bases, with 16 bases between them. The CDR3 DNA reads TGCAGTGCTAGATTGGGAGGGGGACGGCTGAACACTGAAGCTTTCTTT. As protein: CSARLGGGRLNTEAFF.

The chain uses TRBV18 and TRBJ2-7; 8 bases fit TRBD1. CDR3 length equals 13 residues. V lost 5 bases and J lost 3; bases outside the gene matches: 3. Germline V gene data show CDR1 as KGHSH and CDR2 as LQKENI. The CDR3 region has the DNA TGTGCCAGCTCAGATGGACAGGGCTACGAGCAGTACTTC. Protein product: CASSDGQGYEQYF.

The V gene is TRBV20-1, the J gene TRBJ2-7; perhaps D is TRBD1 or TRBD2 (5 bases each). CDR3 length equals 15 residues. Trimming took 6 bases from V and 3 from J, leaving 21 bases between them. Per the germline V gene, CDR1 is DFQATT and CDR2 is SNEGSKA (reference sequence). CDR3 residues: CSAQRSGQGIYEQYF. The CDR3 region has the DNA TGCAGTGCCCAGAGATCGGGGCAAGGGATCTACGAGCAGTACTTC.